Sequencing of this T cell receptor beta chain was carried out in a study of cytomegalovirus exposure and HLA in healthy donors. The wider study: The 650 to 850 first-cohort repertoires and the 95 to 150 validation repertoires shared the same platform, a later analysis reported. Overall study results and limits: The TCR clusters that emerged in the first cohort tended, a later analysis found, to co-occur in the 120 validation repertoires. Specificity for CMV antigens was confirmed in vitro for three of the CMV-associated chains.

These donors were members of the approximately 120-subject validation cohort, a group separate from the roughly 670-subject first cohort. The V end was cut by 0 bases, the J end by 0 bases, with 4 bases between. Germline CDR1 is SGHDT and CDR2 is YYEEEE. The CDR3 sequence is 14 residues long. Note on this clone: Its specificity is not known.

Here immunoSEQ multiplex PCR was the method, and the copy in TCRdb shows in-frame clones only, minus some. The sample shows 330,000 or so clones, roughly 89% of them seen only once. The sequence came from a woman aged 18 to 35 in good health and CMV-seronegative. The material sequenced was PBMCs. This sequence joins TRBV5-6 and TRBJ2-4; D call uncertain. As DNA, the CDR3 is TGTGCCAGCAGCTTGGAACTAGCCAAAAACATTCAGTACTTC. Residues: CASSLELAKNIQYF.